This is a list of T cell receptor beta chains from one sample in a study of CD8+CD57+ T cells in acquired aplastic anemia. TCRdb redid the calling of the reads with MiXCR, one entry per CDR3 protein. The data hold about 400,000 distinct CDR3 sequences, with about two thirds observed a single time. Specimen: sorted CD4+, CD8+, or CD8+CD57+ T cells (not recorded which) from PBMCs. The receptors come from a human donor in good health, serving as a control. Both conserved end residues are part of each CDR3. A D gene is named only where the DNA matches it firmly. Clone size, where shown, is once, few, many, or a class for clones that have expanded.

cdr3_nt	cdr3_aa	clone_size	v_call	j_call	d_call
TGTGCCAGTGGCCGGGCGTACCAAGAGACCCAGTACTTC	CASGRAYQETQYF	.	TRBV7-2	TRBJ2-5	.
TGTGCCATCGGGACTAGCGGGGGGGCCCGCACAGATACGCAGTATTTT	CAIGTSGGARTDTQYF	once	TRBV10-3	TRBJ2-3	TRBD2
TGTGCCAGCAGCTCCTATGTAATCAGCATATCTTACAGGGAGCAGTTCTTC	CASSSYVISISYREQFF	.	TRBV7-2	TRBJ2-1	.
TGTGCCAGTAGTACAGGACCATTGGGCTCTCCCCACAACTTT	CASSTGPLGSPHNF	.	TRBV19	TRBJ1-6	.
TGTGCCAGCAGCGTATTGCTCCCACCCTTAGCAATCAACAATGAGCAGTTCTTC	CASSVLLPPLAINNEQFF	.	TRBV9	TRBJ2-1	.
TGTGCCAGCACCATTATGTACACACCCTACAATGAGCAGTTCTTC	CASTIMYTPYNEQFF	.	TRBV9	TRBJ2-1	.
TGTGCCAGCAGCGACGCGGGGGGTTCGGATTCCCAGTACTTC	CASSDAGGSDSQYF	.	TRBV9	TRBJ2-5	TRBD2
TGCAGTGCTGTGGACCTGAAGGGCACAGATACGCAGTATTTT	CSAVDLKGTDTQYF	.	TRBV20-1	TRBJ2-3	.
TGTGCCACCAGCAGACGGGGTAGTAGTCAGCCCTACCATTTT	CATSRRGSSQPYHF	.	TRBV7-9	TRBJ1-5	.
TGTGCCAGCAGCTTATTTGGGACAGGTCGTGAAAAACCCTTTTTT	CASSLFGTGREKPFF	.	TRBV7-2	TRBJ1-4	TRBD1
TGCAGTGCTGGGGCGACATCCTATGGCTACACCTTC	CSAGATSYGYTF	few	TRBV20-1	TRBJ1-2	.
TGTGCCAGCAGTCTAGCAACCCCCGAGCAGTACTTC	CASSLATPEQYF	.	TRBV7-3	TRBJ2-7	.
TGCAGTGCGACAGACTCTGGAAACACCATATATTTT	CSATDSGNTIYF	few	TRBV20-1	TRBJ1-3	.
TGTGCCAGCAGTTCCCTAGCGGGGGGCGCGACGCAGTATTTT	CASSSLAGGATQYF	.	TRBV6-6	TRBJ2-3	TRBD2
TGTGCCATCAGGGAGTCGCGTTCAGGCGTGGGCACTGGAGCTTTCTTT	CAIRESRSGVGTGAFF	once	TRBV10-3	TRBJ1-1	.
TGTGCCAGCAGCAGGCACGGTGGTATCTCCGCCCTGCTGTTTTTT	CASSRHGGISALLFF	.	TRBV14	TRBJ2-2	.
TGTGCCAGCAGCTCTAACAGGGGTCCTGGAAGAGGGGAGCAGTACTTC	CASSSNRGPGRGEQYF	.	TRBV11-2	TRBJ2-7	TRBD1
TGTGCCAGCACCTCCTCAGAGTTTGACTCTGGCTACACCTTC	CASTSSEFDSGYTF	once	TRBV7-2	TRBJ1-2	.
TGCGCCAGCAGACAGACAGGGGACAGGTCACCAGACTATGGCTACACCTTC	CASRQTGDRSPDYGYTF	.	TRBV7-2	TRBJ1-2	TRBD1
TGTGCCAGCAGTGAGCAGGGGCGGGGGACAGATACGCAGTATTTT	CASSEQGRGTDTQYF	once	TRBV6-1	TRBJ2-3	.
.	CSVGTGNQPRQF	.	TRBV29-1	TRBJ1-5	.
TGTGCCAGCAGCTTAGCGGGGCAGCCCCAGTTCTTC	CASSLAGQPQFF	few	TRBV7-2	TRBJ2-1	.
TGTGCCAGCAGAGGGGGGGGGTTCTATGGCTACACCTTC	CASRGGGFYGYTF	.	TRBV19	TRBJ1-2	.
TGTGCCACCGGGGGACAGGGGAGCAATCAGCCCCAGCATTTT	CATGGQGSNQPQHF	.	TRBV24-1	TRBJ1-5	TRBD1
TGTGCCAGCAGCTTGGTACTAGCGGGATACTACGAGCAGTACTTC	CASSLVLAGYYEQYF	.	TRBV5-5	TRBJ2-7	TRBD2
TGTGCCAGCAGTGAAATTTGGGCGGAAAACACTGAAGCTTTCTTT	CASSEIWAENTEAFF	.	TRBV25-1	TRBJ1-1	.
TGTGCCAGCAGCTTAGAGGGACAGGGTGCACCCCTACGATTT	CASSLEGQGAPLRF	.	TRBV7-6	TRBJ1-6	TRBD1
TGTGCCAGCAGTATGGGACTAGCGGGGGGAGAGACCCAGTACTTC	CASSMGLAGGETQYF	.	TRBV12-3/TRBV12-4	TRBJ2-5	TRBD2
TGTGCCAGCAGTGAAGCCGCGGGGCATCAGCCCCAGCATTTT	CASSEAAGHQPQHF	many	TRBV2	TRBJ1-5	.
TGTGCCAGCAGCCCCGGGGGCCCGTTGTACACTGAAGCTTACTTC	CASSPGGPLYTEAYF	.	TRBV7-9	TRBJ2-7	.
TGTGCCAGCAGCTTATCAGGGAATCCGCGCCAGCATTTT	CASSLSGNPRQHF	once	TRBV7-8	TRBJ1-5	.
TGTGTCAGCCGCGGATCCCCAGGGGCTCATGGCTACACCTTC	CVSRGSPGAHGYTF	.	TRBV12-3/TRBV12-4	TRBJ1-2	.
TGTGCCAGCAGGTTATGGGACGGTAATTCACCCCTCCTCTTT	CASRLWDGNSPLLF	.	TRBV7-3	TRBJ1-6	.
TGCAGTGCTAGTGCCGGGGGGAGCTCCTACAATGAGCAGTTCTTC	CSASAGGSSYNEQFF	.	TRBV20-1	TRBJ2-1	TRBD2
TGTGCCAGCAGCTTCCCTCCAGGTGAAGCCTTCTTTCGACATTTT	CASSFPPGEAFFRHF	.	TRBV7-2	TRBJ1-5	.
TGCAGTGTTCATACCCCCGGGCCACACAATGAGCAGTTCTTC	CSVHTPGPHNEQFF	many	TRBV20-1	TRBJ2-1	.
TGTGCCACCATGGACGCCGGGACTGGCACACTCCCGTTT	CATMDAGTGTLPF	once	TRBV10-3	TRBJ1-6	.
TGTGCCAGCGGACTACTAGCGGGGGGAAGCTCTGGGGCCAACGTCCTGACTTTC	CASGLLAGGSSGANVLTF	.	TRBV7-2	TRBJ2-6	TRBD2
TGTGCCAGCAACGTGGACAGGGACACTGAAGCTTTCTTT	CASNVDRDTEAFF	.	TRBV12-3/TRBV12-4	TRBJ1-1	TRBD1
TGTGCCAGCAGCGTAGGAGAAAGGGGGCTCCCTAACTATGGCTACACCTTC	CASSVGERGLPNYGYTF	.	TRBV7-3	TRBJ1-2	TRBD1
TGTGCCAGCAGCGACGGGACGGGCAGATCCTACGAGCAGTACTTC	CASSDGTGRSYEQYF	once	TRBV5-1	TRBJ2-7	.
TGTGCCACCAGCAGAAGGGTTTACACCTTC	CATSRRVYTF	.	TRBV15	TRBJ1-2	.
TGTGCCAGCAGTGAAACCGGGACAGGGGCGGGCGAGCAGCACTTC	CASSETGTGAGEQHF	.	TRBV6-6	TRBJ2-7	TRBD1
TGTGCCAGCAGCTCCGCAGGGGGCAGGGAGCAGTTCTTTTTCTTT	CASSSAGGREQFFFF	.	TRBV7-3	TRBJ1-1	TRBD1
TGTGCCAGCAGGCTCGACGTCTCCGAGCAGTACTTC	CASRLDVSEQYF	.	TRBV5-4	TRBJ2-7	.
TGTGCCAGCAGCTTGGGTCCTACCTTCTACGAGCAGTACTTC	CASSLGPTFYEQYF	.	TRBV5-8	TRBJ2-7	.
TGTGCCAGCAGTTATTACTACAGGGGGCACCACGAGCAGTACTTC	CASSYYYRGHHEQYF	many	TRBV6-6	TRBJ2-7	TRBD1
TGTGCCAGCAGGCGTAAGGGGGCTAACTATGGCTACACCTTC	CASRRKGANYGYTF	.	TRBV6-6	TRBJ1-2	.
TGCGCCAGCAGCCGTCTTGGGACCGGGAGCTCTGGGGCCAACGTCCTGACTTTC	CASSRLGTGSSGANVLTF	many	TRBV5-1	TRBJ2-6	.
TGTGCCAGCAGCTTGGCGGATCAGCCCCAGAATATAGGTTTT	CASSLADQPQNIGF	.	TRBV7-2	TRBJ1-3	.
TGTGCCAGCAGCTTGGAGGCCGGGGAGCTGTTTTTT	CASSLEAGELFF	.	TRBV5-6	TRBJ2-2	.
TGTGCCATCAGTGTACTTGACGGCTACGAGGAGTACTTC	CAISVLDGYEEYF	.	TRBV10-3	TRBJ2-7	.
TGTGCCAGCAGCCAAAGGGGACTAGCGGGGGCAGAGACCCAGTACTTC	CASSQRGLAGAETQYF	.	TRBV4-2	TRBJ2-5	TRBD2
TGTGCCAGCAGCCCCAGGCCCGGGGCACCCTATGGCTACACCTTC	CASSPRPGAPYGYTF	many	TRBV5-8	TRBJ1-2	.
TGTGCCAGCAGTAAGAGACTGCTGAATGAGCAGTTCTTC	CASSKRLLNEQFF	.	TRBV14	TRBJ2-1	.
TGTGCCAGCAGTACGACCGAAACCTCAAACACCGGGGAGCTGTTTTTT	CASSTTETSNTGELFF	.	TRBV12-3/TRBV12-4	TRBJ2-2	.
TGTGCCATCAGTGAGACAGGGACGAACACTGAAGCTTTCTTT	CAISETGTNTEAFF	.	TRBV10-3	TRBJ1-1	.
TGTACCAGCAGCAGAGATCTCTTGGGACGGACCTCGGGCTACACCTTC	CTSSRDLLGRTSGYTF	.	TRBV12-3/TRBV12-4	TRBJ1-2	.
TGTGCCAGCAGCTTAGAGGGGTTGGCAGGGGAAAGTTATGGCTACACCTTC	CASSLEGLAGESYGYTF	.	TRBV7-9	TRBJ1-2	.
TGTGCCAGCAGCGCCGGAACTAGCGGGGTTTTT	CASSAGTSGVF	.	TRBV9	TRBJ1-4	.